One sample yielded the 15 T cell receptor beta chains listed below, sequenced in a study of shared clonotypes between healthy human individuals. This table comes from immunoSEQ multiplex PCR, and its TCRdb copy is limited to in-frame clones, with some not included. The table includes about 470,000 clones, around 79% detected once. The material sequenced was PBMCs. All receptors derive from a middle-aged woman in good health. Some clones in this sample may be carry-over from other donors' samples.

The table lists this clone with a count of one. The chain recombines TRBV5-5 with TRBJ2-4; the D gene is possibly TRBD1 (5 bases). V dropped 5 bases and J dropped 5 bases, with 17 bases sitting between them. CDR1 and CDR2 (germline): SGHKS, YYEKEE (reference sequence). The CDR3 spans 15 residues. The CDR3 nucleotides read TGTGCCAGCAGTTCAGGTGCAGGGCCTCAAAACATTCAGTACTTC. It yields the protein CASSSGAGPQNIQYF.

This clone was observed once. The genes are TRBV15 and TRBJ1-4; 7 nucleotides align to TRBD1. Per germline, CDR1 LNHNV and CDR2 YYDKDF (reference sequence). Trimming at V came to 4 bases and at J to 8 bases, leaving 7 bases not matched to a gene. The CDR3 sequence is 14 residues long. The CDR3 DNA is TGTGCCACCAGCATTACAGGGGTTCGGGAAAAACTGTTTTTT. Protein: CATSITGVREKLFF.

This clone has just one count. V is TRBV30 and J is TRBJ1-6; D not resolved. Germline V CDR1 and CDR2: GTSNPN, SVGIG (reference sequence). The germline V and J ends were trimmed by 0 bases and 8 bases, with 11 bases remaining between them. There are 14 residues in the CDR3. The CDR3 sequence is CAWSVSGGDSPLHF. The DNA for the CDR3 is TGTGCCTGGAGTGTTTCAGGTGGTGATTCACCCCTCCACTTT. The full variable domain, rest sourced from reference TRBV30 and TRBJ1-6, is SQTIHQWPATLVQPVGSPLSLECTVEGTSNPNLYWYRQAAGRGLQLLFYSVGIGQISSEVPQNLSASRPQDRQFILSSKKLLLSDSGFYLCAWSVSGGDSPLHFGNGTRLTVT.

The V and J genes are TRBV2 and TRBJ2-1; 11 bases align to TRBD2. The CDR3 contains 17 residues. The ends lost 6 bases at V and 2 bases at J; junction bases unmatched: 9. The germline V gene encodes CDR1 SNHLY and CDR2 FYNNEI. The CDR3 loop reads CASSREGLADPYNEQFF. The CDR3, as DNA: TGTGCCAGCAGCCGAGAGGGACTAGCGGACCCCTACAATGAGCAGTTCTTC.

The chain links TRBV7-3 to TRBJ2-3, with 9 nucleotides matching TRBD2. CDR3 length: 15 residues. V trimming: 1 base; J trimming: 12 bases; junction bases outside the gene matches: 11. CDR1 is SGHTA and CDR2 is FQGTGA in the germline V gene. The CDR3 here is CASSLNGGRADRQYF. The CDR3 DNA follows: TGTGCCAGCAGCTTAAATGGCGGGAGGGCAGATAGACAGTATTTT.

This clone came up a few times. CDR3 sequence reads: CASSQDRGGKVKLFF. The DNA for the CDR3 is TGTGCCAGCAGCCAAGATAGAGGGGGCAAAGTAAAACTGTTTTTT. The chain uses TRBV4-2 and TRBJ1-4; TRBD1 matches at 7 bases. Trimming cost V 0 bases and J 10 bases; bases outside gene matches: 8. CDR1 LGHNA and CDR2 YNFKEQ come from the germline V gene. CDR3 length: 15 amino acids.

This clone appeared many times. This sequence joins TRBV19 and TRBJ2-7; D gene ambiguous. The V end lost 2 bases, the J end lost 2 bases, and 10 bases lay between the germline ends. Germline values: CDR1 LNHDA, CDR2 SQIVND (reference sequence). CDR3 length: 14 amino acids. The CDR3 protein is CASSISIGAYEQYF. The DNA of the CDR3 is TGTGCCAGTAGTATAAGCATAGGAGCCTACGAGCAGTACTTC. The full variable domain, completed using reference TRBV19 and TRBJ2-7, is DGGITQSPKYLFRKEGQNVTLSCEQNLNHDAMYWYRQDPGQGLRLIYYSQIVNDFQKGDIAEGYSVSREKKESFPLTVTSAQKNPTAFYLCASSISIGAYEQYFGPGTRLTVT.

This chain's CDR3 is CASSQDEGSEQYF. The CDR3 DNA sequence: TGTGCCAGCAGCCAAGATGAGGGGAGTGAGCAGTACTTC. The genes are TRBV4-2 and TRBJ2-7, with D perhaps TRBD1 or TRBD2 (5 bases each). V lost 0 bases and J lost 7, with 10 bases in between. Germline CDR1 reads LGHNA; CDR2 reads YNFKEQ. The CDR3 spans 13 residues.

This clone was recorded at least ten times. The chain links TRBV6-6 to TRBJ2-1; D may be TRBD2 (6 bases). Trimming left V 11 bases short and J 1 base short, with 18 bases between. Per the germline V gene, CDR1 is MNHNY and CDR2 is SVGAGI (reference sequence). CDR3 size: 15 residues. The CDR3 region is CAHRAEGRSYNEQFF. The CDR3 DNA follows: TGTGCCCACCGGGCGGAGGGCCGGTCCTACAATGAGCAGTTCTTC.

J is TRBJ2-7 and V is TRBV5-1; tentatively, D is TRBD2 (6 bases). The germline V gene encodes CDR1 SGHRS and CDR2 YFSETQ. This CDR3 spans 15 amino acids. The V and J ends lost 4 bases and 1 base respectively, with 15 bases between them. The CDR3 DNA reads TGCGCCAGCAGCCCTCAGGTGGGAGGTTCCTACGAGCAGTACTTC. Translated: CASSPQVGGSYEQYF. Full variable domain (missing parts from reference TRBV5-1 and TRBJ2-7): KAGVTQTPRYLIKTRGQQVTLSCSPISGHRSVSWYQQTPGQGLQFLFEYFSETQRNKGNFPGRFSGRQFSNSRSEMNVSTLELGDSALYLCASSPQVGGSYEQYFGPGTRLTVT.

The chain uses TRBV7-8 and TRBJ2-7, with no clear D. The CDR3 sequence is 14 residues long. V lost 2 bases to trimming and J lost 0 bases, with 8 bases between them. CDR1 and CDR2 from the germline V gene are SGHVS and FQNEAQ. CDR3 amino acids: CASSLHVSSYEQYF. The CDR3 DNA reads as TGTGCCAGCAGCTTACACGTGAGCTCCTACGAGCAGTACTTC.

This chain uses TRBV5-1 with TRBJ1-4, with 7 bases aligning to TRBD1. This CDR3 region has 16 residues. The V gene end was trimmed by 2 bases and the J gene end by 0 bases; junction bases not matched to a gene: 4. The germline V gene encodes CDR1 SGHRS and CDR2 YFSETQ. In nucleotides, the CDR3 is TGCGCCAGCAGCTTTGACACAGGGGCAACTAATGAAAAACTGTTTTTT. Translation gives CASSFDTGATNEKLFF.

V is TRBV28 and J is TRBJ1-2, with D possibly TRBD1 on 5 matching bases. V lost 5 bases, J lost 2 bases, and 18 bases lay in between. Germline CDR1 and CDR2: MDHEN and SYDVKM. CDR3 length: 16 residues. The CDR3 region is CASSGYRGRPNYGYTF. The CDR3 DNA follows: TGTGCCAGCAGTGGCTACCGGGGCAGACCAAACTATGGCTACACCTTC.

In this sample, this clone turned up once. The chain joins TRBV13 to TRBJ2-1; either TRBD1 or TRBD2 may fit D (6 bases each). V dropped 5 bases and J dropped 4 bases, with 9 bases sitting between them. The CDR3 is made up of 13 amino acids. Germline CDR1 is PRHDT and CDR2 is FYEKMQ (reference sequence). The CDR3 reads CASSRGVYNEQFF. The DNA of the CDR3 is TGTGCCAGCAGCAGGGGGGTATACAATGAGCAGTTCTTC.

Points on this clone: The same CDR3 is also encoded by other DNA sequences in this sample. J is TRBJ1-2 and V is TRBV7-9; TRBD1 might be the D (5 bases). The germline gives CDR1 SEHNR, CDR2 FQNEAQ (reference sequence). V lost 3 bases, J lost 2 bases, and 19 bases lay in between. The CDR3 runs to 17 residues. For the CDR3, the DNA is TGTGCCAGCAGCTTGTTGTCGTCGGGCAGGGAAAACTATGGCTACACCTTC. Its translation is CASSLLSSGRENYGYTF.